These 19 T cell receptor beta chains were sequenced from one sample in a study of long-term antiretroviral therapy in people with HIV (dated by TCRdb to between 2021 and 2024). The immunoSEQ hsTCRB v3.0 assay was used at survey level resolution to sequence the TRB variable region. Held by TCRdb, this immuneACCESS table contains in-frame sequences only and omits some clones. Under half of the omission traces to an unresolved V gene where checked; the cause of the rest is unknown. This sample is represented by about 20,000 clones; 75% to 90% of them were singletons. The ten largest clones add up to 9% to 9.5% of the sample. Sequencing used unsorted PBMCs, obtained 4.2 years after starting antiretroviral therapy. The receptors were gathered from a man between 50 and 59 years old with HIV.

V usage is TRBV10-3 and J usage is TRBJ1-6; 10 bases map to TRBD1. The ends lost 6 bases at V and 10 bases at J; junction bases unmatched: 9. Germline CDR1 reads ENHRY; CDR2 reads SYGVKD. CDR3 length equals 15 residues. CDR3 nucleotide sequence: TGTGCCATCAGACCCTCGGGGACAGGGGAATCACCCCTCCACTTT. This sequence encodes CAIRPSGTGESPLHF.

V and J are TRBV27 and TRBJ1-2, with D perhaps matching TRBD1 (5 bases). CDR3 length: 13 residues. The germline V gene encodes CDR1 MNHEY and CDR2 SMNVEV (reference sequence). V dropped 10 bases and J dropped 8 bases, with 20 bases sitting between them. CDR3 sequence (DNA): TGTGCCACCTTCGGGGGGGGACCTAGAGGCTACACCTTC. Its translation: CATFGGGPRGYTF.

The rearrangement links TRBV5-1 to TRBJ1-1, with 9 bases identical to TRBD1. The CDR3 contains 15 residues. The germline V gene encodes CDR1 SGHRS and CDR2 YFSETQ. With 4 bases clipped from V and 0 bases from J, the junction kept 4 bases outside the gene matches. The CDR3 DNA sequence: TGCGCCAGCAGCGAACAGGGGGCTGTGAACACTGAAGCTTTCTTT. Translating gives CASSEQGAVNTEAFF.

V and J are TRBV5-1 and TRBJ1-4; TRBD1 matches 9 bases. J lost 5 bases, V lost 4 bases, and 3 bases had no gene match. CDR1 is SGHRS and CDR2 is YFSETQ in the germline V gene. This CDR3 comprises 14 residues. The CDR3 coding sequence is TGCGCCAGCAGCGTCGGACAGGGGAATGAAAAACTGTTTTTT. This encodes CASSVGQGNEKLFF.

The rearrangement joins TRBV27 to TRBJ1-2; the match to TRBD1 covers 9 bases. Germline V CDR1 and CDR2: MNHEY, SMNVEV (reference sequence). The ends lost 2 bases at V and 8 bases at J; junction bases unmatched: 3. The CDR3 consists of 13 residues. CDR3 DNA sequence: TGTGCCAGCAGTTTAGGGACAGGGTTAGGCTACACCTTC. Translating it yields CASSLGTGLGYTF.

The rearrangement uses TRBV5-4 and TRBJ2-7; 11 positions agree with TRBD1. The CDR3 runs 14 residues. J was trimmed by 6 bases and V by 4 bases; bases with no gene match: 6. Germline loops: CDR1 SGHNT, CDR2 YYREEE (reference sequence). The DNA for the CDR3 is TGTGCCAGCAGCCAGGGACAGGGGGTTCTCGAGCAGTACTTC. Its translation is CASSQGQGVLEQYF.

The chain uses TRBV29-1 and TRBJ2-7; perhaps D is TRBD1 or TRBD2 (5 bases each). Per the germline V gene, CDR1 is SQVTM and CDR2 is ANQGSEA. CDR3 length: 13 residues. With 5 bases removed from V and 0 bases from J, the gap between germline ends came to 11 bases. The CDR3 loop reads CSVSGTVSYEQYF. The CDR3 bases are TGCAGCGTTTCAGGGACGGTCTCCTACGAGCAGTACTTC.

The chain couples TRBV10-3 to TRBJ2-1; the D gene is possibly TRBD2 (5 bases). The germline V gene has CDR1 ENHRY and CDR2 SYGVKD. The V and J ends lost 0 bases and 4 bases respectively, with 16 bases between them. This CDR3 is built from 17 residues. Here the CDR3 DNA reads TGTGCCATCAGTGAGTCGAATCGGGGAGTTTGGTACAATGAGCAGTTCTTC. Protein product: CAISESNRGVWYNEQFF.

The chain links TRBV5-4 to TRBJ1-3; D gene unclear. This CDR3 has 16 residues. In germline, CDR1 is SGHNT, CDR2 YYREEE (reference sequence). The V end was cut by 0 bases, the J end by 0 bases, with 10 bases between. CDR3 coding DNA: TGTGCCAGCAGCTTGGATATGGATTTCTCTGGAAACACCATATATTTT. Its protein is CASSLDMDFSGNTIYF.

The gene calls are TRBV18 and TRBJ1-1; 8 bases align to TRBD1. The CDR3 covers 16 residues. V was clipped by 1 base and J by 5 bases; unmatched bases: 9. Germline assignment: CDR1 KGHSH and CDR2 LQKENI. The CDR3 is CASSPRSTGGRTEAFF. The CDR3 DNA reads as TGTGCCAGCTCACCACGGTCAACAGGGGGTAGGACTGAAGCTTTCTTT.

Written as DNA, the CDR3 is TGTGCCTGGAGTGACGGGACACCTCACTCCTACGAGCAGTACTTC. Translating gives CAWSDGTPHSYEQYF. The rearrangement uses TRBV30 and TRBJ2-7, with TRBD1 as a possible D gene (6 bases). The CDR3 has 15 amino acids. Trimming stripped 1 base from V and 0 bases from J, with 13 bases between. Germline V gene sequence: CDR1 GTSNPN, CDR2 SVGIG (reference sequence).

V is TRBV30 and J is TRBJ2-1, with no clear D. V lost 0 bases, J lost 2 bases, and 5 bases lay in between. The CDR3 runs 13 residues. The V gene's germline CDR1 is GTSNPN and CDR2 SVGIG (reference sequence). The CDR3 nucleotides read TGTGCCTGGAGTGTAGGAGCCTACAATGAGCAGTTCTTC. As protein: CAWSVGAYNEQFF.

J is TRBJ2-3 and V is TRBV6-4; 12 positions match TRBD2. CDR3 length equals 14 residues. The V gene end was trimmed by 7 bases and the J gene end by 3 bases; junction bases not matched to a gene: 2. Germline V lookup: CDR1 MRHNA, CDR2 SNTAGT. CDR3 bases: TGTGCCAGCAAGACTAGCGGGGGAACAGATACGCAGTATTTT. Its translation: CASKTSGGTDTQYF.

V gene TRBV6-5 combines with J gene TRBJ2-2, with D uncertain. Trimming stripped 0 bases from V and 6 bases from J, with 5 bases between. Per germline, CDR1 MNHEY and CDR2 SVGAGI. The CDR3 has 13 amino acids. The DNA of the CDR3 is TGTGCCAGCAGTTACTCCGGGCCCGGGGAGCTGTTTTTT. Translation: CASSYSGPGELFF.

The rearrangement joins TRBV10-3 to TRBJ2-2; weak D call: TRBD2 (5 bases). Germline CDR1 ENHRY, CDR2 SYGVKD. CDR3 length equals 16 residues. The ends were cut back, 3 bases at V and 5 bases at J, with 16 bases in the middle. The CDR3 bases are TGTGCCATCAGTGATTCGAGCGGTTTAAAAACCGGGGAGCTGTTTTTT. This translates into CAISDSSGLKTGELFF.

The chain employs TRBV2 and TRBJ1-1; D may be TRBD1 (5 bases). V lost 7 bases to trimming and J lost 1 base, with 10 bases between them. This CDR3 comprises 13 residues. In germline, CDR1 is SNHLY, CDR2 FYNNEI. In nucleotides, the CDR3 is TGTGCCAGCACCATGGGGGAGAACACTGAAGCTTTCTTT. Its protein is CASTMGENTEAFF.

The CDR3 region is CATRTESGNTEAFF. For the CDR3, the DNA is TGCGCCACTAGGACAGAATCCGGGAACACTGAAGCTTTCTTT. V is TRBV5-1 and J is TRBJ1-1; tentative D call: TRBD1 (6 bases). The germline gives CDR1 SGHRS, CDR2 YFSETQ. The CDR3 is 14 residues long. V lost 9 bases and J 1 base, leaving 16 bases between the germline ends.

This sequence joins TRBV5-1 and TRBJ2-5, with a tentative D call TRBD1 (5 bases). The DNA end favors TRBJ2-7, so the J call may be wrong. CDR1 is SGHRS, CDR2 YFSETQ, per germline. The CDR3 extends over 14 amino acids. The CDR3 region is CASSLERGSYEQYF. CDR3 nucleotides: TGCGCCAGCAGCTTGGAAAGGGGTTCCTACGAGCAGTACTTC.

The rearrangement links TRBV27 to TRBJ1-5, with a tentative D call TRBD1 (6 bases). Germline values: CDR1 MNHEY, CDR2 SMNVEV (reference sequence). The CDR3 sequence is 17 residues long. Trimming removed 6 bases from V and 0 bases from J, with 18 bases in between. CDR3: CASSRTARPYSNQPQHF. CDR3 bases: TGTGCCAGCAGCCGGACAGCTAGGCCATATAGCAATCAGCCCCAGCATTTT.